This entry concerns a single T cell receptor (beta chain). Study processing details: Using reference gene primer amplification, nucleated cell counts were estimated. Some clones are missing from TCRdb's copy, which holds only in-frame ones; the method was immunoSEQ multiplex PCR. D and trimming were read from the DNA, whereas the V and J calls and clone size are those reported in that table. Of 65,000 to 85,000 clones listed, about 80% were seen once; the top ten hold roughly 5.6%. The CDR3 has 19 residues. V lost 3 bases, J lost 0 bases, and 10 bases stayed unmatched. In germline, CDR1 is MNHEY, CDR2 SMNVEV (reference sequence). This sample is drawn from a study of blood T cell repertoires in COVID-19. Study-level information: Samples taken during acute and convalescent COVID-19 were collected in the United States, Italy and Spain. PBMCs, B-cell-depleted T cells, or T cells were the source of the cDNA or gDNA that made up the material.

The V call is TRBV27, the J call TRBJ2-2, with 10 nucleotides matching TRBD2. The material sequenced was peripheral blood. This receptor was taken from a middle-aged man with active or convalescent COVID-19. The chain's CDR3 is CASSFRGSGGPANTGELFF. The CDR3, as DNA: TGTGCCAGCAGTTTTAGGGGTAGCGGGGGGCCGGCGAACACCGGGGAGCTGTTTTTT.